These T cell receptor beta chains were read from a single sample in a study of kidney transplant recipient with SARS-CoV-2 infection. TCRdb reanalysed the reads using MiXCR and keeps one entry per CDR3 protein. This sample has 250,000 or so distinct CDR3 sequences; around 28% occur once, and the top ten carry roughly 7%. The sample consisted of a blood sample, taken at baseline and on day 111 from a kidney transplant recipient. All receptors derive from a male patient aged 25-45 years who had COVID-19 and was a kidney transplant recipient. Some T cells may be transferred from the graft donor. Both conserved end residues are part of each CDR3. D genes are given only for firm matches. The size of a clone is reported for some rows only, either as once, few or many, or as a class for expanded clones.

v_call: TRBV23-1
d_call: NA
clone_size: many
j_call: TRBJ1-2
cdr3_aa: CASSLLALRRKTYGYTF

v_call: TRBV2
d_call: NA
clone_size: few
j_call: TRBJ2-5
cdr3_aa: CAFRDTYQETQYF

v_call: TRBV4-1
d_call: NA
clone_size: many
j_call: TRBJ1-4
cdr3_aa: CASSQAGTLNEKLFF

v_call: TRBV7-3
d_call: TRBD1
clone_size: few
j_call: TRBJ1-1
cdr3_aa: CASSLQPTGPTEAFF

v_call: TRBV6-5
d_call: NA
clone_size: many
j_call: TRBJ1-3
cdr3_aa: CASRPLYSGNTIYF

v_call: TRBV28
d_call: NA
clone_size: NA
j_call: TRBJ2-1
cdr3_aa: CASSSRPTHNEQFF

v_call: TRBV20-1
d_call: NA
clone_size: many
j_call: TRBJ1-5
cdr3_aa: CSAHSGHHNQPQHF

v_call: TRBV28
d_call: TRBD1
clone_size: NA
j_call: TRBJ2-5
cdr3_aa: CASSPLGQEETQYF

v_call: TRBV28
d_call: TRBD2
clone_size: many
j_call: TRBJ2-2
cdr3_aa: CASSRGTSGATGELFF

v_call: TRBV20-1
d_call: NA
clone_size: NA
j_call: TRBJ1-2
cdr3_aa: CSARAIRGASGYTF

v_call: TRBV7-8
d_call: NA
clone_size: many
j_call: TRBJ1-2
cdr3_aa: CASSYLAFTRKTYGYTF

v_call: TRBV4-2
d_call: NA
clone_size: many
j_call: TRBJ2-6
cdr3_aa: CASSDKGGGGLGANVLTF

v_call: TRBV11-2
d_call: NA
clone_size: many
j_call: TRBJ1-1
cdr3_aa: CASSSLRGNTEAFF

v_call: TRBV11-2
d_call: NA
clone_size: many
j_call: TRBJ2-3
cdr3_aa: CASSLVDPGDTQYF

v_call: TRBV7-8
d_call: NA
clone_size: NA
j_call: TRBJ1-1
cdr3_aa: CASSLGTGKMNTGAFF

v_call: TRBV11-2
d_call: TRBD2
clone_size: NA
j_call: NA
cdr3_aa: CTSSLERGRAGNEQFF

v_call: TRBV20-1
d_call: NA
clone_size: many
j_call: TRBJ2-2
cdr3_aa: CSFRGSGNTGELFF

v_call: TRBV2
d_call: NA
clone_size: many
j_call: TRBJ2-7
cdr3_aa: CASSAFVEQYF

v_call: TRBV20-1
d_call: TRBD2
clone_size: NA
j_call: TRBJ2-1
cdr3_aa: CSRVGGSYFNEQFF

v_call: TRBV3-1
d_call: NA
clone_size: many
j_call: TRBJ2-2
cdr3_aa: CASSSNDPISGLTGELFF

v_call: TRBV7-2
d_call: NA
clone_size: few
j_call: TRBJ1-2
cdr3_aa: CASSFDGRDGKTYGYTF

v_call: TRBV3-1
d_call: NA
clone_size: many
j_call: TRBJ2-2
cdr3_aa: CASSVGNPISGLTGELFF

v_call: TRBV18
d_call: NA
clone_size: many
j_call: TRBJ2-3
cdr3_aa: CASSLGQSDTQYF